A selection of T cell receptor beta chains follows, all from one sample in a study of human T cells and chemical hapten exposure. From the 5' RACE reads, TCRdb called clonotypes with MiXCR, one entry per CDR3 protein. Of about 140,000 distinct CDR3 sequences listed, roughly 4% are singletons. All receptors come from a female donor in good health. CDR3s leave out the opening cysteine and the closing phenylalanine or tryptophan. The order of the fields is CDR3 length, V gene, J gene, CDR3 protein.

15	TRBV7-8	TRBJ2-6	ASSFHGARSGANVLT
13	TRBV15	TRBJ2-1	ATSLGGGASDEQF
14	TRBV20-1	TRBJ2-1	SARPPGLAGGGEQF
14	TRBV7-2	TRBJ1-5	ASSLVGGHSNQPQH
13	TRBV7-3	TRBJ2-7	ASSLTSGGYNEQY
10	TRBV6-6	TRBJ1-3	ASSNSGNTIY
10	TRBV12-3/TRBV12-4	TRBJ1-2	ASGGVDYGYT
8	TRBV6-5	TRBJ1-2	ASLNYGYT
13	TRBV5-1	TRBJ2-3	ASSRTGFPTDTQY
11	TRBV28	TRBJ1-1	ASSLRGGTEAF
13	TRBV11-2	TRBJ1-1	ASRAVGSLNTEAF
12	TRBV20-1	TRBJ1-6	SARDQGNNSPLH
11	TRBV5-4	TRBJ1-2	ASRNRGGYGYT
12	TRBV6-5	TRBJ1-5	ASSYSGGYQPQH
12	TRBV7-2	TRBJ1-2	DSSLTGRGDGYT
16	TRBV5-1	TRBJ1-4	ASSLAVDRGTANEKLF
10	TRBV28	TRBJ2-7	ASSLRLNEQY
10	TRBV19	TRBJ1-5	ASNRLDQPQH
12	TRBV5-1	TRBJ1-1	ASSLDRVDTEAF
10	TRBV12-3/TRBV12-4	TRBJ2-7	ASSRTPYEQY
14	TRBV29-1	TRBJ2-1	SAGGPGQEPYNEQF
15	TRBV14	TRBJ2-2	ASSRHNRQTNTGELF
16	TRBV21-1	TRBJ1-1	ASSKVGALDRGHTEAF
12	TRBV9	TRBJ2-5	ASSVEPGQETQY
13	TRBV7-2	TRBJ1-4	ASSLDFSTNEKLF
13	TRBV6-4	TRBJ2-6	ASSPGFSGANVLT
11	TRBV7-8	TRBJ2-7	ASSPGVIAEQY
16	TRBV28	TRBJ2-6	ASSLLGGTGTGANVLT
17	TRBV5-5	TRBJ1-1	ASSLISGVGAFRNTEAF
9	TRBV20-1	TRBJ1-2	SANAGGGYT
13	TRBV6-6	TRBJ2-5	ASTPGTSRGKTQY
16	TRBV12-3/TRBV12-4	TRBJ2-6	ASTRSGQVVSGANVLT
14	TRBV20-1	TRBJ1-6	SARDRTGCYNSPLH
11	TRBV5-1	TRBJ1-2	ASSTQGDYGYT
14	TRBV4-2	TRBJ2-1	ASSQVVGSSYNEQF
11	TRBV7-9	TRBJ1-2	ASSLGRLDGYT
10	TRBV6-1	TRBJ2-7	APVGADYEQY
12	TRBV20-1	TRBJ2-7	SARGLAAGYEQY
12	TRBV6-1	TRBJ1-6	ASNSGQGGAPLH
15	TRBV5-1	TRBJ2-3	ASSPLRGRGSTDTQY
10	TRBV29-1	TRBJ1-2	STLTDNYGYT
13	TRBV20-1	TRBJ2-1	SANTGTTPYNEQL
13	TRBV5-4	TRBJ2-7	ASSFAQGRVHEQY
12	TRBV12-3/TRBV12-4	TRBJ1-3	ASRQTGGRDTIY
11	TRBV11-3	TRBJ1-3	ASSESSGNTIY
11	TRBV6-2/TRBV6-3	TRBJ1-5	ASNPRAGQPQH
13	TRBV4-3	TRBJ2-7	ASSQGLGESNEQY
14	TRBV9	TRBJ1-3	ASSVVGTGGGNTIY
12	TRBV7-6	TRBJ1-5	ASSNSGQGATQH
10	TRBV6-6	TRBJ1-2	ASRGAEKGYT
12	TRBV19	TRBJ2-2	ASTQRGEAGELF
10	TRBV7-8	TRBJ2-3	ASSLGPGTQY
12	TRBV6-2/TRBV6-3	TRBJ1-1	ASSYGLMNTEAF